The present T cell receptor (beta chain) was sequenced within a study of T cells after yellow fever vaccination. Germline lookup yields CDR1 SGHVS and CDR2 FNYEAQ. V lost 1 base to trimming and J lost 3 bases, with 12 bases between them. CDR3 length equals 16 residues. From the 5' RACE reads, TCRdb called clonotypes with MiXCR, one entry per CDR3 protein. The repertoire holds 450,000 to 550,000 distinct CDR3 sequences, about 19% seen once, with 13% to 15% in the top ten. Here the sequenced sample was PBMCs, taken 15 days after the yellow fever booster vaccination. This clonotype was sampled from a man under 40 who received the YFV17D yellow fever vaccine. The V and J genes are TRBV7-6 and TRBJ2-2; the D is unclear. The CDR3 DNA reads as TGTGCCAGCAGCTTAGTACCACAGTCATACACCGGGGAGCTGTTTTTT. Translated, it gives CASSLVPQSYTGELFF.